These T cell receptor beta chains were read from a single sample in a study of blood T cell repertoires in COVID-19. Data came from immunoSEQ multiplex PCR; TCRdb stores just in-frame clones and leaves some out. Of a few hundred thousand clones in the sample, around 90% were seen once. Sequenced material: PBMCs or T cells enriched from blood (not recorded which). Receptors originate from a woman under 30 with acute COVID-19. Both conserved end residues are part of each CDR3. A D gene is named only where the DNA matches it firmly. Clone size is given for some rows only: seen once, a few or many times, or a class if the clone is expanded.

CDR3aa: CASSPPGQGNEKLFF
CDR3nt: TGTGCCAGCAGCCCGCCGGGACAGGGGAATGAAAAACTGTTTTTT
d_gene: TRBD1
j_gene: TRBJ1-4
v_gene: TRBV7-9
abundance: .

CDR3aa: CASSLGRVNEQFF
CDR3nt: TGCGCCAGCAGCTTGGGCAGGGTCAATGAGCAGTTCTTC
d_gene: .
j_gene: TRBJ2-1
v_gene: TRBV5-1
abundance: .

CDR3aa: CASSQVGAGTARGEQFF
CDR3nt: TGTGCCAGCAGCCAAGTAGGGGCGGGGACAGCCAGGGGTGAGCAGTTCTTC
d_gene: .
j_gene: TRBJ2-1
v_gene: TRBV3-1/TRBV3-2
abundance: once

CDR3aa: CASSYMAGDEQYF
CDR3nt: TGTGCCAGCAGCTATATGGCAGGGGACGAGCAGTACTTC
d_gene: .
j_gene: TRBJ2-7
v_gene: TRBV11-3
abundance: .

CDR3aa: CASSQGIAWGQARNQPQHF
CDR3nt: TGCGCCAGCAGCCAAGGAATAGCCTGGGGACAGGCTAGAAATCAGCCCCAGCATTTT
d_gene: TRBD1
j_gene: TRBJ1-5
v_gene: TRBV4-1
abundance: .

CDR3aa: CASGAGNTEAFF
CDR3nt: TGTGCCAGTGGGGCAGGGAACACTGAAGCTTTCTTT
d_gene: .
j_gene: TRBJ1-1
v_gene: TRBV6-5
abundance: few

CDR3aa: CASSRGHRSYEQYF
CDR3nt: TGTGCCAGCAGCCGGGGACACAGATCCTACGAGCAGTACTTC
d_gene: .
j_gene: TRBJ2-7
v_gene: TRBV11-2
abundance: .

CDR3aa: CASSDKTGLSTDTQYF
CDR3nt: TGTGCCAGCAGTGACAAGACAGGACTTAGCACAGATACGCAGTATTTT
d_gene: .
j_gene: TRBJ2-3
v_gene: TRBV6-1
abundance: .

CDR3aa: CASSRGQANTEAFF
CDR3nt: TGCGCCAGCAGCCGCGGACAAGCGAACACTGAAGCTTTCTTT
d_gene: .
j_gene: TRBJ1-1
v_gene: TRBV4-3
abundance: .

CDR3aa: CASSQGTGGTYNEQFF
CDR3nt: TGCGCCAGCAGCCAAGGTACAGGGGGTACCTACAATGAGCAGTTCTTC
d_gene: TRBD1
j_gene: TRBJ2-1
v_gene: TRBV4-3
abundance: .

CDR3aa: CASSPNGLAGGGTYEQYF
CDR3nt: TGTGCCAGCTCACCAAACGGACTAGCGGGAGGGGGAACCTACGAGCAGTACTTC
d_gene: TRBD2
j_gene: TRBJ2-7
v_gene: TRBV18
abundance: .

CDR3aa: CASSLETSGGTDTQYF
CDR3nt: TGCGCCAGCAGCTTGGAGACTAGCGGGGGCACAGATACGCAGTATTTT
d_gene: TRBD2
j_gene: TRBJ2-3
v_gene: TRBV5-1
abundance: once

CDR3aa: CASSLFRTSMTDTQYF
CDR3nt: TGTGCCAGCAGCCTCTTCCGGACTAGCATGACAGATACGCAGTATTTT
d_gene: TRBD2
j_gene: TRBJ2-3
v_gene: TRBV7-9
abundance: .

CDR3aa: CASSKTGADEQFF
CDR3nt: TGTGCCAGCAGCAAGACAGGGGCGGATGAGCAGTTCTTC
d_gene: TRBD1
j_gene: TRBJ2-1
v_gene: TRBV7-3
abundance: .

CDR3aa: CASRERLDQTEAFF
CDR3nt: TGTGCCAGCAGAGAAAGACTGGATCAAACTGAAGCTTTCTTT
d_gene: .
j_gene: TRBJ1-1
v_gene: TRBV27
abundance: .

CDR3aa: CASSDSGLAGETGELFF
CDR3nt: TGTGCCAGCAGTGACTCGGGCCTAGCGGGAGAAACCGGGGAGCTGTTTTTT
d_gene: TRBD2
j_gene: TRBJ2-2
v_gene: TRBV6-4
abundance: .

CDR3aa: CASSLSSAGAYNEQFF
CDR3nt: TGTGCCAGCAGCTTATCTTCGGCAGGGGCCTACAATGAGCAGTTCTTC
d_gene: .
j_gene: TRBJ2-1
v_gene: TRBV7-3
abundance: .

CDR3aa: CASSPRTSGRGTTNEQFF
CDR3nt: TGTGCCAGCTCACCGAGGACTAGCGGGAGAGGGACCACCAATGAGCAGTTCTTC
d_gene: TRBD2
j_gene: TRBJ2-1
v_gene: TRBV18
abundance: .

CDR3aa: CASSWSGWVVTGANVLTF
CDR3nt: TGTGCCAGTAGTTGGTCGGGTTGGGTTGTCACTGGGGCCAACGTCCTGACTTTC
d_gene: .
j_gene: TRBJ2-6
v_gene: TRBV19
abundance: .

CDR3aa: CASSHRSDIYGYTF
CDR3nt: TGTGCCAGCAGCCACAGATCCGATATCTATGGCTACACCTTC
d_gene: .
j_gene: TRBJ1-2
v_gene: TRBV27
abundance: .

CDR3aa: CASRAGSNQPQHF
CDR3nt: TGTGCCAGCAGAGCAGGTAGCAATCAGCCCCAGCATTTT
d_gene: .
j_gene: TRBJ1-5
v_gene: TRBV25-1
abundance: .

CDR3aa: CATSDLRPGQGANTGELFF
CDR3nt: TGTGCCACCAGTGATTTGAGACCGGGACAGGGGGCGAACACCGGGGAGCTGTTTTTT
d_gene: TRBD1
j_gene: TRBJ2-2
v_gene: TRBV24-1
abundance: .

CDR3aa: CASSSSQGAEFF
CDR3nt: TGTGCCAGCAGCTCAAGTCAAGGGGCTGAGTTCTTC
d_gene: .
j_gene: TRBJ2-1
v_gene: TRBV7-2
abundance: .

CDR3aa: CAIKMDRGQETQYF
CDR3nt: TGTGCCATCAAGATGGACAGGGGGCAAGAGACCCAGTACTTC
d_gene: TRBD1
j_gene: TRBJ2-5
v_gene: TRBV2
abundance: once

CDR3aa: CASSLASQGNTEAFF
CDR3nt: TGTGCCAGCAGCTTAGCTAGTCAGGGGAACACTGAAGCTTTCTTT
d_gene: .
j_gene: TRBJ1-1
v_gene: TRBV7-2
abundance: .

CDR3aa: CASGLVLGFGGHADTQYF
CDR3nt: TGTGCTAGTGGTTTGGTACTAGGTTTTGGGGGCCACGCAGATACGCAGTATTTT
d_gene: .
j_gene: TRBJ2-3
v_gene: TRBV12-5
abundance: .

CDR3aa: CASSWTTTNTGELFF
CDR3nt: TGTGCCAGCAGCTGGACTACAACGAACACCGGGGAGCTGTTTTTT
d_gene: .
j_gene: TRBJ2-2
v_gene: TRBV6-5
abundance: few

CDR3aa: CASSPVVGTAQRELFF
CDR3nt: TGTGCCAGCTCACCAGTTGTTGGGACAGCTCAGCGGGAGCTGTTTTTT
d_gene: TRBD1
j_gene: TRBJ2-2
v_gene: TRBV18
abundance: .

CDR3aa: CASRLGQSYEQYF
CDR3nt: TGTGCCAGTCGACTGGGACAGAGCTACGAGCAGTACTTC
d_gene: TRBD1
j_gene: TRBJ2-7
v_gene: TRBV7-9
abundance: .

CDR3aa: CASSSTHQVLNTEAFF
CDR3nt: TGTGCCAGCAGCTCAACCCATCAGGTTTTGAACACTGAAGCTTTCTTT
d_gene: .
j_gene: TRBJ1-1
v_gene: TRBV3-1/TRBV3-2
abundance: .

CDR3aa: CASSRPRTSSTDTQYF
CDR3nt: TGTGCCAGCAGCCGCCCTAGGACTTCAAGCACAGATACGCAGTATTTT
d_gene: .
j_gene: TRBJ2-3
v_gene: TRBV5-4
abundance: once

CDR3aa: CASSKVGESFF
CDR3nt: TGTGCCAGCAGCAAAGTTGGGGAGTCTTTCTTC
d_gene: .
j_gene: TRBJ2-1
v_gene: TRBV21-1
abundance: .

CDR3aa: CASSPLSGQGYEQFF
CDR3nt: TGTGCCAGCTCACCACTTTCGGGACAGGGTTACGAGCAGTTCTTC
d_gene: TRBD1
j_gene: TRBJ2-1
v_gene: TRBV18
abundance: once

CDR3aa: CASSLGQGRYNEQFF
CDR3nt: TGTGCCAGCAGCTTGGGACAGGGAAGATACAATGAGCAGTTCTTC
d_gene: TRBD1
j_gene: TRBJ2-1
v_gene: TRBV5-4
abundance: .

CDR3aa: CASSRRAGTGVETQYF
CDR3nt: TGTGCCAGCAGCCGCCGCGCCGGGACAGGGGTTGAGACCCAGTACTTC
d_gene: TRBD1
j_gene: TRBJ2-5
v_gene: TRBV7-2
abundance: .

CDR3aa: CASSLDLREKLFF
CDR3nt: TGTGCCAGCAGCTTAGATCTGCGCGAAAAACTGTTTTTT
d_gene: .
j_gene: TRBJ1-4
v_gene: TRBV11-2
abundance: .

CDR3aa: CASRRPGTGGDYGYTF
CDR3nt: TGTGCCAGCAGGCGTCCCGGGACAGGGGGTGACTATGGCTACACCTTC
d_gene: TRBD1
j_gene: TRBJ1-2
v_gene: TRBV28
abundance: .

CDR3aa: CASSLSPSNEKLFF
CDR3nt: TGTGCCAGCAGCTTGTCGCCCAGTAATGAAAAACTGTTTTTT
d_gene: .
j_gene: TRBJ1-4
v_gene: TRBV5-6
abundance: .

CDR3aa: CASSRLTGEEKLFF
CDR3nt: TGCGCCAGCAGCCGACTTACCGGGGAGGAAAAACTGTTTTTT
d_gene: .
j_gene: TRBJ1-4
v_gene: TRBV4-3
abundance: .

CDR3aa: CASSLFASGRQTGELFF
CDR3nt: TGTGCCAGCAGCTTATTCGCTAGCGGGAGGCAAACCGGGGAGCTGTTTTTT
d_gene: TRBD2
j_gene: TRBJ2-2
v_gene: TRBV7-2
abundance: .

CDR3aa: CASTHRGGNTIYF
CDR3nt: TGTGCCAGCACACACAGGGGAGGAAACACCATATATTTT
d_gene: TRBD1
j_gene: TRBJ1-3
v_gene: TRBV12-3/TRBV12-4
abundance: .

CDR3aa: CATGQRWGHEQFF
CDR3nt: TGTGCCACCGGACAAAGATGGGGGCATGAGCAGTTCTTC
d_gene: .
j_gene: TRBJ2-1
v_gene: TRBV24-1
abundance: .

CDR3aa: CAWSVTGGSGNTIYF
CDR3nt: TGTGCCTGGAGTGTGACAGGCGGCTCTGGAAACACCATATATTTT
d_gene: .
j_gene: TRBJ1-3
v_gene: TRBV30
abundance: .

CDR3aa: CASSLYFAETQYF
CDR3nt: TGTGCCAGCAGTTTATACTTTGCGGAGACCCAGTACTTC
d_gene: .
j_gene: TRBJ2-5
v_gene: TRBV27
abundance: .

CDR3aa: CASSYWAPSRGGGYTF
CDR3nt: TGTGCCAGCAGTTACTGGGCCCCTTCCAGGGGCGGTGGCTACACCTTC
d_gene: .
j_gene: TRBJ1-2
v_gene: TRBV6-6
abundance: once

CDR3aa: CASSGGGLSSYNEQFF
CDR3nt: TGCGCCAGCAGCGGGGGCGGGTTAAGCTCCTACAATGAGCAGTTCTTC
d_gene: .
j_gene: TRBJ2-1
v_gene: TRBV5-1
abundance: .

CDR3aa: CSVSGGSGDTQYF
CDR3nt: TGCAGCGTTTCTGGCGGCTCTGGAGATACGCAGTATTTT
d_gene: .
j_gene: TRBJ2-3
v_gene: TRBV29-1
abundance: once